This section outlines one T cell receptor (beta chain) sequence together with its context. The antigen remains unidentified. The data were obtained in a study of cytomegalovirus exposure and HLA in healthy donors. General study findings and limits: The majority of TCR sequences were rare, yet some public TCRs appeared in many donors.

This CDR3 is 13 amino acids long. The germline V and J ends were trimmed by 3 bases and 2 bases, with 7 bases remaining between them. Germline loops: CDR1 LNHDA, CDR2 SQIVND (reference sequence). Researchers ran the PCR with 60 Vbeta and 13 Jbeta primers. Assay used: immunoSEQ multiplex PCR; TCRdb lists only in-frame clones, some missing. The table has around 50,000 clones, roughly 80% seen once. The chain is built from TRBV19 and TRBJ1-1, with D unresolved. Sequenced input: PBMCs. The source of this sequence is a man younger than 45 in good health and CMV-seropositive. CDR3: CASSIRGNTEAFF. For the CDR3, the DNA is TGTGCCAGTAGTATCAGAGGAAACACTGAAGCTTTCTTT.